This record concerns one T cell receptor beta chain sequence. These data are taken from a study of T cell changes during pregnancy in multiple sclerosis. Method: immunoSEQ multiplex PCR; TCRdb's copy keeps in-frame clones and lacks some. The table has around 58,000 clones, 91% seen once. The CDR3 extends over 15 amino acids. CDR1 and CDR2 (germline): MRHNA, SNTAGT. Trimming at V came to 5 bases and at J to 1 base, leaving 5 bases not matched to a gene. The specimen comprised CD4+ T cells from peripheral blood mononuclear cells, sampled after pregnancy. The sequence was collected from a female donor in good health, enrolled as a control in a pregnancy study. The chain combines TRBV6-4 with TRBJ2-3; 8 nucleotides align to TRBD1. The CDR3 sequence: CASSPQGAGTDTQYF. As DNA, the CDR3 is TGTGCCAGCAGTCCCCAGGGGGCGGGCACAGATACGCAGTATTTT.